These 6 T cell receptor beta chains were all obtained from the same sample, sequenced in a study of post-analysis software for immune sequencing data. The TCR beta cDNA libraries carried unique molecular identifiers. TCRdb re-called the PCR reads with MiXCR, one entry per CDR3 protein. The table has 650,000 to 900,000 distinct CDR3 sequences, roughly 46% seen once. These TCRs' antigens remain unknown. Study-level findings and limits: TRBV5-6, TRBV5-1 and TRBV20-1 were among roughly five TRBV segments more frequent in patients than controls.

Source material: blood. The receptors shown here come from a girl between 10 and 17 years old with multiple sclerosis.

The chain links TRBV7-8 to TRBJ2-3, with D unresolved. V was trimmed by 6 bases and J by 2 bases, leaving 12 bases between them. This CDR3 has 14 residues. Looked up from germline, CDR1 is SGHVS and CDR2 is FQNEAQ. CDR3 protein: CASRGKRFTDTQYF. The CDR3 DNA follows: TGTGCCAGCAGGGGAAAGAGGTTCACAGATACGCAGTATTTT.

This clonotype was seen a few times. The chain couples TRBV20-1 to TRBJ2-1, with TRBD2 identical over 11 bases. The CDR3 is 15 amino acids. CDR1 and CDR2 from the germline V gene are DFQATT and SNEGSKA (reference sequence). V trimming: 5 bases; J trimming: 5 bases; junction bases outside the gene matches: 8. This CDR3 is CSAPRALAGDNEQFF. The CDR3 DNA follows: TGCAGTGCTCCAAGGGCACTAGCGGGAGACAATGAGCAGTTCTTC.

The V call is TRBV12-3 or TRBV12-4, the J call TRBJ2-3; D might be TRBD2 (6 bases). Trimming removed 6 bases at V and 6 bases at J, with 19 bases between. The length of the CDR3 is 15 residues. The CDR3: CASSPPGTSGDTQYF. DNA for the CDR3: TGTGCCAGCAGCCCCCCCGGGACTTCCGGTGATACGCAGTATTTT.

Turning to this clonotype: A junction end diverges from the germline sequence, so it may reflect a read error. The rearrangement uses TRBV24-1 and TRBJ2-3; D possibly matches TRBD1 or TRBD2 (5 bases each). The V gene's germline CDR1 is KGHDR and CDR2 SFDVKD. This CDR3 is 17 amino acids long. Written as DNA, the CDR3 is TGTGCCACCAGTGATTTGACTCTCCGCAGGGACGTGGATACGCGGTATTTT. Residues: CATSDLTLRRDVDTRYF.

The sample holds a few counts of this clonotype. The CDR3 spells CASSAVQGNGGAEAFF. CDR3 in DNA: TGTGCCAGCAGTGCAGTTCAGGGGAACGGGGGCGCTGAAGCTTTCTTT. The chain is built from TRBV12-3 or TRBV12-4 and TRBJ1-1, with a tentative D call TRBD1 (6 bases). CDR3 length: 16 amino acids. V shed 5 bases and J shed 6 bases, with 22 bases lying between them.

This clonotype was recorded a few times. The chain couples TRBV7-2 to TRBJ2-1, with D perhaps matching TRBD1 (6 bases). V was clipped by 5 bases and J by 0 bases, with 20 bases between them. Germline assignment: CDR1 SGHTA and CDR2 FQGNSA. The CDR3 sequence is 18 residues long. As DNA, the CDR3 is TGTGCCAGCAGCCCCCGCGGCCTCACAGGGAGCTCCTACAATGAGCAGTTCTTC. The encoded protein is CASSPRGLTGSSYNEQFF.